This T cell receptor beta chain originates from a study of tumor-infiltrating lymphocytes in primary liver carcinoma. Study-level background: These patients were men and women whose ages were 30 to 69 years. Measuring about 4.2 to 10 cm across, the tumors were staged as T1-T3 N0M0.

Study-wide findings and caveats: Without sorting, CD4+ versus CD8+ T cell repertoires were not compared.

Unsorted whole blood served as the source of blood RNA, and germline DNA was extracted as well. No patient had received treatment, and all had chronic HBV infection. The authors made TCR beta cDNA from approximately 490 ng total RNA with a constant-region primer. ARM-PCR was slightly modified, and three nested multiplex PCR rounds with it gave rise to the TCR beta libraries. Each of the first two PCR rounds ran roughly 9 cycles with TRBV1-TRBV30 forward and C-beta reverse primers. Each CDR3 protein gets one entry after TCRdb re-called the multiplex PCR reads with MiXCR. The sample includes almost 200,000 distinct CDR3 sequences, less than 75% of them seen just once. Germline V gene data show CDR1 as MGHRA and CDR2 as YSYEKL. This CDR3 spans 14 amino acids. V was clipped by 2 bases and J by 7 bases, with 9 bases between them. This clonotype was recorded many times. Antigen unknown.

The V gene is TRBV4-1, the J gene TRBJ1-6; D remains unclear. The TCR sequence derives from a woman aged 60-75 years with primary liver carcinoma and hepatitis B virus infection. The specimen sequenced was peripheral blood. CDR3 nucleotide sequence: TGCGCCAGCAGCCAACGGTCCGGCAATTCACCCCTCCACTTT. Its protein product is CASSQRSGNSPLHF.